Shown below are 24 T cell receptor beta chains from a single sample sequenced in a study of blood T cells in healthy people across ages. A second PCR of 7 to 11 cycles used a sample-barcoded 5' primer and a J-beta primer mix. TCRdb independently ran MiXCR on the 5' RACE reads; one entry per CDR3 protein. Of about 780,000 distinct CDR3 sequences in the sample, around 45% were seen once. Material for sequencing was blood. All receptors derive from a man older than 75 in good health.

The table lists this clonotype with a few counts. The genes are TRBV19 and TRBJ2-7, with D perhaps given as TRBD1 or TRBD2 (5 bases each). Trimming cost V 4 bases and J 0 bases, with 19 bases left between them. Germline values: CDR1 LNHDA, CDR2 SQIVND (reference sequence). There are 17 residues in the CDR3. DNA for the CDR3: TGTGCCAGTAGTACCACGTTAATACCAGGGACCTCCTACGAGCAGTACTTC. The encoded protein is CASSTTLIPGTSYEQYF.

As to this clonotype: Without the conserved terminal phenylalanine or tryptophan, this CDR3 likely stems from a read error. The chain links TRBV29-1 to TRBJ2-5; TRBD1 matches at 11 bases. Germline-derived CDR1 and CDR2 are SQVTM and ANQGSEA. V trimming: 6 bases; J trimming: 11 bases; junction bases outside the gene matches: 23. This CDR3 has 17 residues. CDR3 nucleotide sequence: TGCAGCGTGCTCATCCCCGTAACCCGGGACAGGGGGTTGCGGCAGTACCTC. Translated, it gives CSVLIPVTRDRGLRQYL.

This clonotype has a handful of counts. The V and J genes are TRBV10-3 and TRBJ2-5; the D is unclear. The CDR3 extends over 12 amino acids. Germline V gene lookup returns CDR1 ENHRY and CDR2 SYGVKD. With 2 bases removed from V and 2 bases from J, the gap between germline ends came to 3 bases. The CDR3 nucleotides read TGTGCCATCAGTGAGCAGCAAGAGACCCAGTACTTC. It specifies CAISEQQETQYF.

This rearrangement joins TRBV9 to TRBJ2-7; D is unresolved. Germline values: CDR1 SGDLS, CDR2 YYNGEE. Deletions cut 4 bases from V and 7 bases from J, with 21 bases between. The CDR3 is 15 residues long. The DNA of the CDR3 is TGTGCCAGCAGCACCTCCGGGTTCGGAAGTGAGGAGCAGTACTTC. This encodes CASSTSGFGSEEQYF.

The genes are TRBV7-9 and TRBJ2-3; either TRBD1 or TRBD2 may fit D (5 bases each). The V gene's germline CDR1 is SEHNR and CDR2 FQNEAQ (reference sequence). CDR3 length: 17 amino acids. V was trimmed by 2 bases and J by 5 bases, leaving 20 bases between them. Here the CDR3 DNA reads TGTGCCAGCAGCTTAAGTTCGGGGACCCCTGGGGGAGATACGCAGTATTTT. Its protein is CASSLSSGTPGGDTQYF.

The chain couples TRBV7-2 to TRBJ2-5; D unclear. The better agreement between TRBJ2-7 and the DNA end casts doubt on the J call. Per the germline V gene, CDR1 is SGHTA and CDR2 is FQGNSA. The CDR3 sequence is 13 residues long. The CDR3 region is CASSLGHNNEQYF. The DNA of the CDR3 is TGTGCCAGCAGCTTAGGGCACAACAACGAGCAGTACTTC.

The J gene is TRBJ2-3, the V gene TRBV5-5, with 10 bases identical to TRBD1. The V segment lost 3 bases and the J segment 5 bases; nucleotides outside the gene matches: 6. This CDR3 comprises 15 residues. Germline CDR1 SGHKS, CDR2 YYEKEE (reference sequence). The DNA for the CDR3 is TGTGCCAGCAGCTACGCCGGGACAGGGGTAGATACGCAGTATTTT. Its protein product is CASSYAGTGVDTQYF.

The CDR3 reads CASRGRGFYNEQFF. DNA for the CDR3: TGTGCCAGCAGGGGACGGGGGTTTTACAATGAGCAGTTCTTC. The chain carries TRBV7-2 and TRBJ2-1; weak D call: TRBD2 (6 bases). The V gene's germline CDR1 is SGHTA and CDR2 FQGNSA. The CDR3 loop spans 14 amino acids. Trimming cost V 6 bases and J 4 bases, with 13 bases left between them.

V usage is TRBV11-3 and J usage is TRBJ2-1; D is unclear. The germline V gene has CDR1 SGHNT and CDR2 YENEEA. V was trimmed by 3 bases and J by 8 bases, leaving 8 bases between them. The CDR3 runs to 12 residues. The CDR3: CASSLERYEQFF. The DNA for the CDR3 is TGTGCCAGCAGCTTGGAGCGTTATGAGCAGTTCTTC.

The chain is built from TRBV29-1 and TRBJ1-2, with D possibly being TRBD1 (5 bases). V gave up 1 base and J gave up 4 bases, with 19 bases separating them. The germline CDR1 and CDR2 sequences are SQVTM and ANQGSEA. This CDR3 is built from 16 residues. This chain's CDR3 is CSVEVDVAGTPYGYTF. The CDR3 DNA follows: TGCAGCGTTGAAGTTGACGTTGCCGGGACCCCCTATGGCTACACCTTC.

The chain is built from TRBV12-3 or TRBV12-4 and TRBJ1-5, with a tentative D call TRBD1 (5 bases). The CDR3 sequence is 15 residues long. V lost 3 bases, J lost 6 bases, and 15 bases lay in between. For the CDR3, the DNA is TGTGCCAGCAGTTTGGGGACTGGGGCATTTCAGCCCCAGCATTTT. Amino acids: CASSLGTGAFQPQHF.

As to this clonotype: A much larger clone lies a single base off, so this may be a read error. DNA of the CDR3: TGTGCCAGCAGATCTAGCGGGCCTGACTCTGGGACCAACGTCCTGACTTTC. Translating it yields CASRSSGPDSGTNVLTF. The chain has TRBV9 and TRBJ2-6; 8 bases map to TRBD2. Germline V gives CDR1 SGDLS, CDR2 YYNGEE. The CDR3 is made up of 17 amino acids.

This clonotype was seen a handful of times. The gene calls are TRBV7-2 and TRBJ1-2; 8 nucleotides line up with TRBD1. Trimming removed 6 bases from V and 4 bases from J; junction bases left unmatched: 7. The CDR3 extends over 14 amino acids. Germline V gene data show CDR1 as SGHTA and CDR2 as FQGNSA. The CDR3 nucleotides read TGTGCCAGCAGGTCATTGGACAGGGTCTATGGCTACACCTTC. It translates to CASRSLDRVYGYTF.

The sample holds a few counts of this clonotype. The chain uses TRBV5-1 and TRBJ2-3; 14 bases are a match to TRBD2. The CDR3 runs 17 residues. Germline lookup yields CDR1 SGHRS and CDR2 YFSETQ. The trim removed 4 bases at V and 3 bases at J, leaving 7 bases unmatched. CDR3 region: CASSGGLAGGSTDTQYF. CDR3 sequence (DNA): TGCGCCAGCAGCGGAGGACTAGCGGGAGGAAGTACAGATACGCAGTATTTT.

The V and J genes are TRBV28 and TRBJ1-6; 11 bases match TRBD1. The V gene's germline CDR1 is MDHEN and CDR2 SYDVKM. Trimming at V came to 6 bases and at J to 9 bases, leaving 4 bases not matched to a gene. The CDR3 sequence is 14 residues long. The CDR3 nucleotides are TGTGCCAGCAGACCGGGACAGGGGGGTTCACCCCTCCACTTT. It codes for CASRPGQGGSPLHF.

With respect to this clonotype: A much more abundant neighbour one base away suggests this may be a read error. The genes are TRBV5-1 and TRBJ2-1; 10 nucleotides line up with TRBD2. The end of the DNA aligns better with TRBJ2-7, so the J call may be wrong. The CDR3 consists of 17 residues. From germline, CDR1 is SGHRS and CDR2 YFSETQ. The CDR3 sequence: CASSFSPSGRAYNEQYF. CDR3 DNA sequence: TGCGCCAGCAGCTTTAGCCCAAGCGGGAGGGCCTACAATGAGCAGTACTTC.

The chain has TRBV29-1 and TRBJ2-3, with D perhaps matching TRBD1 (5 bases). The V end was cut by 3 bases, the J end by 1 base, with 8 bases between. CDR1 is SQVTM, CDR2 ANQGSEA, per germline. This CDR3 contains 13 residues. The DNA of the CDR3 is TGCAGCGTTGACCCCAGGGGCACAGATACGCAGTATTTT. Protein sequence: CSVDPRGTDTQYF.

This chain joins TRBV12-3 or TRBV12-4 and TRBJ2-5; 7 bases map to TRBD1. The J call may be wrong; the DNA end is better matched by TRBJ2-7. The CDR3 loop spans 14 amino acids. As DNA, the CDR3 is TGTGCCAGCAGTTTGGAGACAGGGAGACACGAGCAGTACTTC. Its translation: CASSLETGRHEQYF.

This clonotype was seen a few times. J is TRBJ1-6 and V is TRBV12-3 or TRBV12-4; D is unclear. The CDR3 length is 12 residues. The V end lost 7 bases, the J end lost 7 bases, and 8 bases lay between the germline ends. The CDR3 DNA reads TGTGCCAGCACCGTCTCGAATTCACCCCTCCACTTT. Protein product: CASTVSNSPLHF.

As to this clonotype: The junction departs from the called germline gene at one end, perhaps through a read error. The chain has TRBV20-1 and TRBJ2-1; 8 positions match TRBD1. Germline CDR1 DFQATT, CDR2 SNEGSKA (reference sequence). The CDR3 is 15 residues long. CDR3 sequence: CSAKQGAGAIYEQFF. Written as DNA, the CDR3 is TGTAGTGCAAAGCAGGGGGCAGGGGCGATCTACGAGCAGTTCTTC.

V usage is TRBV7-9 and J usage is TRBJ2-7; D perhaps matches TRBD1 (5 bases). The germline gives CDR1 SEHNR, CDR2 FQNEAQ (reference sequence). V was trimmed by 2 bases and J by 2 bases, leaving 10 bases between them. The CDR3 has 14 amino acids. The CDR3 spells CASSLSTVTYEQYF. DNA for the CDR3: TGTGCCAGCAGCTTATCGACAGTTACCTACGAGCAGTACTTC.

The sample holds a few counts of this clonotype. The chain links TRBV29-1 to TRBJ1-1; TRBD1 matches at 9 bases. The trim removed 7 bases at V and 6 bases at J, leaving 12 bases unmatched. The germline V gene has CDR1 SQVTM and CDR2 ANQGSEA. This CDR3 region has 14 residues. The CDR3 spells CSAPKQGASSEAFF. CDR3 nucleotides: TGCAGCGCACCTAAACAGGGGGCATCCTCTGAAGCTTTCTTT.

This chain connects TRBV15 to TRBJ1-5; possible D gene TRBD1, 5 bases. The V end lost 1 base, the J end lost 3 bases, and 7 bases lay between the germline ends. The CDR3 is 14 residues long. Germline-derived CDR1 and CDR2 are LNHNV and YYDKDF (reference sequence). The CDR3 nucleotides read TGTGCCACCAGCAGAGGCAGGGACAATCAGCCCCAGCATTTT. It codes for CATSRGRDNQPQHF.

V is TRBV14 and J is TRBJ1-6, with no clear D. CDR3 length: 13 amino acids. V was trimmed by 4 bases and J by 7 bases, leaving 8 bases between them. Germline lookup yields CDR1 SGHDN and CDR2 FVKESK. The CDR3, as DNA: TGTGCCAGCAGCCGAGGGCAGAATTCACCCCTCCACTTT. Translation gives CASSRGQNSPLHF.